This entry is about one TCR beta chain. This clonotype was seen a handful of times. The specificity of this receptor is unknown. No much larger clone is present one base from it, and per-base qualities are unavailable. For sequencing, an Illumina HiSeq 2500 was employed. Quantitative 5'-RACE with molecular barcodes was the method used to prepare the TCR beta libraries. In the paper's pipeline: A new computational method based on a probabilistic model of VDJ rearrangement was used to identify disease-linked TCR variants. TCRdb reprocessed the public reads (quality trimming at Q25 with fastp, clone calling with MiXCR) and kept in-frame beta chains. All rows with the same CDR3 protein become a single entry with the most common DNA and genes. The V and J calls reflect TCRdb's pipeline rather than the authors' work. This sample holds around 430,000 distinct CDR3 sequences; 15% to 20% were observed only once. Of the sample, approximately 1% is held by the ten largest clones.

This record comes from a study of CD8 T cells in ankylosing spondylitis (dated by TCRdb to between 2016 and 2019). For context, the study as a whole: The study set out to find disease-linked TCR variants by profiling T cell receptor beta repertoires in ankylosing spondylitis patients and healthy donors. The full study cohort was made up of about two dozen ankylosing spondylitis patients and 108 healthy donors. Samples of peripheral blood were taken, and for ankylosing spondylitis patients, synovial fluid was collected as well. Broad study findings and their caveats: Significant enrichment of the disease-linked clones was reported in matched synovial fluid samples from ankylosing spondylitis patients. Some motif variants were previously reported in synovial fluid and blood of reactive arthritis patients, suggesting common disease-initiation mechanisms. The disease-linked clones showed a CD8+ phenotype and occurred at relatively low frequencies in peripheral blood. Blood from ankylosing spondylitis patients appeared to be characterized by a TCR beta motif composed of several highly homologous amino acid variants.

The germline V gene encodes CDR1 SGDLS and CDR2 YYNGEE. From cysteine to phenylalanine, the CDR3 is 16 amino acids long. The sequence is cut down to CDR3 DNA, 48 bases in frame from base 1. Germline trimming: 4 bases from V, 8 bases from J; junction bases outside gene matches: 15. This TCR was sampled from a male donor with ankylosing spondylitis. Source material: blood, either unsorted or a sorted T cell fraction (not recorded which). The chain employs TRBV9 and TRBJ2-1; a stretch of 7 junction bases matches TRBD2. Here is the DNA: TGTGCCAGCAGCTCTACCGGGACGGGGGGAGTGGATGAGCAGTTCTTC. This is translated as CASSSTGTGGVDEQFF.